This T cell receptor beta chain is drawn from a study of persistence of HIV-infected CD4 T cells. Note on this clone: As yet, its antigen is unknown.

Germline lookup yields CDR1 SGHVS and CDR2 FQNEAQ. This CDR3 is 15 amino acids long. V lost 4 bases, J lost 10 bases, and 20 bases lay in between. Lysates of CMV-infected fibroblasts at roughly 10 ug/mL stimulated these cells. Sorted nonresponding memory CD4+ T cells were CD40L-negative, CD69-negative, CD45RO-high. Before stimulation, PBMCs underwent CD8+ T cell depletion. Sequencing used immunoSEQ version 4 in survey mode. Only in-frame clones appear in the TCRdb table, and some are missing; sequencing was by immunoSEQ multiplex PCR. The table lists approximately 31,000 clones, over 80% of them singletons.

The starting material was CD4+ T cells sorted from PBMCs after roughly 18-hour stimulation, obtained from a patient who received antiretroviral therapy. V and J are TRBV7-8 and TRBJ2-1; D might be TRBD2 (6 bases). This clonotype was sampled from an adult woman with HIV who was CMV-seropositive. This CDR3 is CASSSWAGKAVEQFF. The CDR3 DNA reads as TGTGCCAGCAGCTCATGGGCGGGAAAAGCGGTAGAGCAGTTCTTC.